What follows are 22 T cell receptor beta chains derived from one specimen sequenced in a study of T cells of healthy individuals. TCRdb analysed the 5' RACE reads with MiXCR anew, one entry per CDR3 protein. The repertoire holds tens of thousands of distinct CDR3 sequences, with approximately 14% as singletons. The receptors shown here come from a human donor in good health.

This clonotype was counted at least ten times. The chain has TRBV5-6 and TRBJ2-6, with TRBD1 matching 10 bases. The V segment lost 4 bases and the J segment 2 bases; nucleotides outside the gene matches: 12. There are 19 residues in the CDR3. From germline, CDR1 is SGHDT and CDR2 YYEEEE. This CDR3 is CASSPIPGQGSAGANVLTF. DNA of the CDR3: TGTGCCAGCAGCCCCATACCGGGACAGGGGTCTGCTGGGGCCAACGTCCTGACTTTC.

This clonotype was seen repeatedly, ten times or more. V and J are TRBV6-6 and TRBJ1-5, with a possible D match to TRBD1 (6 bases). This CDR3 is 17 amino acids long. Trimming shortened V by 6 bases and J by 3 bases, and 21 bases separated the two germline ends. Germline V gene data show CDR1 as MNHNY and CDR2 as SVGAGI (reference sequence). The CDR3 region is CASSPKMGAGDNQPQHF. The CDR3 DNA follows: TGTGCCAGCAGCCCAAAGATGGGGGCGGGAGACAATCAGCCCCAGCATTTT.

The chain couples TRBV5-1 to TRBJ2-5; TRBD1 aligns across 7 bases. V dropped 4 bases and J dropped 5; count of bases not matched to a gene: 11. This CDR3 has 15 amino acids. Germline CDR1 is SGHRS and CDR2 is YFSETQ. The CDR3 sequence: CASSGDRVGMETQYF. For the CDR3, the DNA is TGCGCCAGCAGCGGCGACAGGGTAGGAATGGAGACCCAGTACTTC.

The gene calls are TRBV5-6 and TRBJ2-5; a possible D gene is TRBD2 (5 bases). V shed 4 bases and J shed 5 bases, with 21 bases lying between them. In germline, CDR1 is SGHDT, CDR2 YYEEEE. The CDR3 length is 16 residues. The CDR3 region has the DNA TGTGCCAGCAGCCCGGACCGGGTAGCTAGCAGGGAGACCCAGTACTTC. It translates to CASSPDRVASRETQYF.

This clonotype was observed a handful of times. V usage is TRBV9 and J usage is TRBJ2-7, with 10 bases matching TRBD1. Germline values: CDR1 SGDLS, CDR2 YYNGEE. The CDR3 sequence is 16 residues long. Unmatched junction bases numbered 13, after V lost 4 bases and J lost 6 bases. DNA for the CDR3: TGTGCCAGCAGCTTAATACCCGACAGGGGGCCCCGCGAGCAGTACTTC. It translates to CASSLIPDRGPREQYF.

This clonotype was seen repeatedly, ten times or more. The chain combines TRBV24-1 with TRBJ2-1; no clear D. CDR1 KGHDR and CDR2 SFDVKD come from the germline V gene. The CDR3 loop spans 14 amino acids. Trimming cost V 0 bases and J 7 bases, with 9 bases left between them. CDR3 bases: TGTGCCACCAGTGATTTGGCAGGACGAAATGAGCAGTTCTTC. Its translation is CATSDLAGRNEQFF.

The chain combines TRBV5-1 with TRBJ2-2, with D possibly matching TRBD2 (5 bases). Germline loops: CDR1 SGHRS, CDR2 YFSETQ. Trimming took off 4 bases at V and 5 bases at J, with 15 bases between the two ends. The length of the CDR3 is 15 residues. The CDR3, as DNA: TGCGCCAGCAGCCTCACCGGGGTCGGGACCGGGGAGCTGTTTTTT. This gives the protein CASSLTGVGTGELFF. Together with reference TRBV5-1 and TRBJ2-2, the CDR3 gives the full variable domain: KAGVTQTPRYLIKTRGQQVTLSCSPISGHRSVSWYQQTPGQGLQFLFEYFSETQRNKGNFPGRFSGRQFSNSRSEMNVSTLELGDSALYLCASSLTGVGTGELFFGEGSRLTVL.

In its sample, this clonotype was seen many times. The V gene is TRBV5-5, the J gene TRBJ1-2; no clear D gene. Germline V lookup: CDR1 SGHKS, CDR2 YYEKEE (reference sequence). The CDR3 runs 13 residues. The V and J ends lost 4 bases and 2 bases respectively, with 9 bases between them. The CDR3 coding sequence is TGTGCCAGCAGCCCAGACTTGAACTATGGCTACACCTTC. Amino acids: CASSPDLNYGYTF. The whole variable domain, filled in from reference TRBV5-5 and TRBJ1-2, reads DAGVTQSPTHLIKTRGQQVTLRCSPISGHKSVSWYQQVLGQGPQFIFQYYEKEERGRGNFPDRFSARQFPNYSSELNVNALLLGDSALYLCASSPDLNYGYTFGSGTRLTVV.

This clonotype was picked up many times. The chain employs TRBV21-1 and TRBJ2-7; the D call in the table, TRBD2, was not verified against the DNA. TRBV21-1 is labeled a pseudogene. The CDR3 consists of 15 residues. The CDR3 DNA reads TGTGCCAGCAAAATCCGCCTAGGGGGATCCTACGAGCAGTACTTC. This translates into CASKIRLGGSYEQYF.

This clonotype has a count of ten or more. The chain couples TRBV20-1 to TRBJ2-7; 7 bases line up with TRBD2. Germline CDR1 is DFQATT and CDR2 is SNEGSKA (reference sequence). There are 13 residues in the CDR3. V lost 3 bases, J lost 6 bases, and 8 bases stayed unmatched. The CDR3 loop is CSASLAGVGEQYF. In DNA, the CDR3 is TGCAGTGCTAGTCTTGCGGGAGTGGGCGAGCAGTACTTC.

This chain connects TRBV7-2 to TRBJ2-3, with 11 nucleotides matching TRBD2. V dropped 6 bases and J dropped 2; count of bases not matched to a gene: 4. The CDR3 loop spans 15 amino acids. CDR1 SGHTA and CDR2 FQGNSA come from the germline V gene. The CDR3, as DNA: TGTGCCAGCAGTCTTAGCGGGGGGGACACAGATACGCAGTATTTT. This sequence encodes CASSLSGGDTDTQYF.

This clonotype is a singleton in its sample. CDR3 DNA: TGCAGTGCTGGGGGACAGGGAGAACAGCCCCAGCATTTT. Amino acid sequence: CSAGGQGEQPQHF. The chain couples TRBV20-1 to TRBJ1-5, with TRBD1 identical over 9 bases. The V gene's germline CDR1 is DFQATT and CDR2 SNEGSKA (reference sequence). Trimming took 5 bases from V and 7 from J; bases not matched to a gene: 6. This CDR3 region has 13 residues.

This clonotype was seen repeatedly, ten times or more. J is TRBJ2-7 and V is TRBV4-3; D possibly corresponds to TRBD2 (6 bases). Germline lookup yields CDR1 LGHNA and CDR2 YSLEER. The CDR3 spans 14 residues. The V and J ends lost 0 bases and 0 bases respectively, with 6 bases between them. CDR3 DNA: TGCGCCAGCAGCCAAGACGGGAGCTCCTACGAGCAGTACTTC. Its protein product is CASSQDGSSYEQYF.

The chain joins TRBV6-2 or TRBV6-3 to TRBJ2-7; no firm D call. V dropped 6 bases and J dropped 0 bases, with 15 bases sitting between them. The CDR3 runs to 15 residues. Germline V CDR1 and CDR2: MNHEY, SVGEGT. DNA of the CDR3: TGTGCCAGCAGCTTCTACCGAGACGGCTCCTACGAGCAGTACTTC. This codes for CASSFYRDGSYEQYF.

The V gene is TRBV20-1, the J gene TRBJ1-6, with D perhaps TRBD1 (5 bases). Germline loops: CDR1 DFQATT, CDR2 SNEGSKA (reference sequence). Trimming pared 3 bases from V and 10 bases from J, leaving 22 bases between. This CDR3 comprises 16 residues. DNA of the CDR3: TGCAGTGCTAGTTGGTCTTGGGGCAGGTTTAGGTCACCCCTCCACTTT. Translated, it gives CSASWSWGRFRSPLHF.

The table lists this clonotype with many counts. The chain employs TRBV3-1 and TRBJ1-2, with D unresolved. This CDR3 is 14 amino acids long. In germline, CDR1 is LGHDT, CDR2 YNNKEL (reference sequence). Trimming shortened V by 3 bases and J by 6 bases, and 14 bases separated the two germline ends. As DNA, the CDR3 is TGTGCCAGCAGCCACGCTGTACAGTACAATGGCTACACCTTC. Translating gives CASSHAVQYNGYTF.

This clonotype has more than one count but fewer than ten. The rearrangement uses TRBV12-3 or TRBV12-4 and TRBJ1-2; 10 bases match TRBD1. V lost 7 bases, J lost 6 bases, and 14 bases stayed unmatched. There are 16 residues in the CDR3. CDR3 nucleotides: TGTGCCAGCACCCCTCGGGACAGGGGTCGGCAAGATGGCTACACCTTC. This sequence encodes CASTPRDRGRQDGYTF.

This clonotype came up once. This may arise from a read error, as a much more abundant clone is one base away. V is TRBV7-2 and J is TRBJ2-1, with D possibly called TRBD1 or TRBD2 (7 bases each). There are 12 residues in the CDR3. Germline assignment: CDR1 SGHTA and CDR2 FQGNSA. The CDR3 spells CASRGGAYEQFF. As DNA, the CDR3 is TGTGCTTCCAGGGGGGGCGCCTACGAGCAGTTCTTC.

This clonotype has just a few counts. The chain combines TRBV5-1 with TRBJ2-2; 7 bases agree with TRBD2. The V segment lost 6 bases and the J segment 1 base; nucleotides outside the gene matches: 3. Germline loops: CDR1 SGHRS, CDR2 YFSETQ. The CDR3 totals 14 residues. CDR3: CASTSSGNTGELFF. For the CDR3, the DNA is TGCGCCAGCACCTCTAGCGGGAACACCGGGGAGCTGTTTTTT.

In its sample, this clonotype was seen a few times. The V call is TRBV9, the J call TRBJ2-5; D possibly corresponds to TRBD1 (8 bases). CDR1 and CDR2 from the germline V gene are SGDLS and YYNGEE. The length of the CDR3 is 15 residues. Between the trimmed V and J ends, which lost 4 bases and 5 bases, there was a span of 18 bases. CDR3 in amino acids: CASSPRTGRGETQYF. The CDR3 region has the DNA TGTGCCAGCAGCCCCCGGACAGGGAGGGGGGAGACCCAGTACTTC.

This clonotype was detected many times. V and J are TRBV5-4 and TRBJ1-1, with 9 bases lining up with TRBD1. CDR3 length: 15 residues. Germline-derived CDR1 and CDR2 are SGHNT and YYREEE (reference sequence). After removal of 4 bases from V and 5 bases from J, the junction contained 9 bases not matched to a gene. CDR3 in DNA: TGTGCCAGCAGCGAGGACAGGGGTGGTCGTACTGAAGCTTTCTTT. This gives the protein CASSEDRGGRTEAFF. Supplemented by reference TRBV5-4 and TRBJ1-1, the full variable domain reads ETGVTQSPTHLIKTRGQQVTLRCSSQSGHNTVSWYQQALGQGPQFIFQYYREEENGRGNFPPRFSGLQFPNYSSELNVNALELDDSALYLCASSEDRGGRTEAFFGQGTRLTVV.

The rearrangement joins TRBV2 to TRBJ1-5; tentative D call: TRBD1 (5 bases). The CDR3 loop spans 13 amino acids. The V gene lost 9 bases and the J gene lost 2 bases, with 11 bases spanning the gap. Germline lookup yields CDR1 SNHLY and CDR2 FYNNEI. For the CDR3, the DNA is TGTGCCAGTATTCAGGGAGGCAATCAGCCCCAGCATTTT. Amino acids: CASIQGGNQPQHF.